This TCR beta chain was sequenced in a study of shared clonotypes between healthy human individuals. The run depth of the assay was deep. Using ten immunoSEQ deep assay plates, investigators sequenced unsorted PBMC DNA. Data came from immunoSEQ multiplex PCR; TCRdb stores just in-frame clones and leaves some out. The sample shows about half a million clones, less than 80% of them seen only once. V was trimmed by 4 bases and J by 2 bases, leaving 15 bases between them. Per the germline V gene, CDR1 is SGHRS and CDR2 is YFSETQ. The CDR3 is 15 amino acids. This chain links TRBV5-1 with TRBJ1-1, with D possibly TRBD1 on 5 matching bases. Sequences were obtained from PBMCs. This sequence originates from a woman in her thirties or forties in good health. Some clones in this sample may be carry-over from other donors' samples. This CDR3 reads CASSRLGQGNTEAFF. The CDR3 DNA is TGCGCCAGCAGCCGATTAGGTCAGGGAAACACTGAAGCTTTCTTT.